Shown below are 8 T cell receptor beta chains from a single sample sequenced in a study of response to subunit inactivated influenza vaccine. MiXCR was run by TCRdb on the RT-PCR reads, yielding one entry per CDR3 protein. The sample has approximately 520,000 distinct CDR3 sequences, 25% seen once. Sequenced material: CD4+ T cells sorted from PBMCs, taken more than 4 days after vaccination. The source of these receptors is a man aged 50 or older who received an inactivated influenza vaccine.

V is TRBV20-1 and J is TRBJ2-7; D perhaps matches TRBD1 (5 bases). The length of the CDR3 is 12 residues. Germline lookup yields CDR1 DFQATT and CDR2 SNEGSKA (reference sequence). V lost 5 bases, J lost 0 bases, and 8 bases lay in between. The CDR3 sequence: CSASTASYEQYF. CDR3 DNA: TGCAGTGCTTCGACAGCCTCCTACGAGCAGTACTTC.

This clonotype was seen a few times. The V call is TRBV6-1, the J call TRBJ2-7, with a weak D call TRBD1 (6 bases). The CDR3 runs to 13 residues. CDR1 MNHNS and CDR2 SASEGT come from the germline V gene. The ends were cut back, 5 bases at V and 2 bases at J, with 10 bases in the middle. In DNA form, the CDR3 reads TGTGCCAGCAGTAAGCGGACAGCCTACGAGCAGTACTTC. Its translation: CASSKRTAYEQYF.

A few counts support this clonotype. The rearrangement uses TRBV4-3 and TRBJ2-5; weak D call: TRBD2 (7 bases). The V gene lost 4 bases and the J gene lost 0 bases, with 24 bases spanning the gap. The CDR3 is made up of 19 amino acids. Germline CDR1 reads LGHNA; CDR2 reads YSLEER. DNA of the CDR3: TGCGCCAGCAGCCCGGGGGGACAAGGGATCAACTCGTACCAAGAGACCCAGTACTTC. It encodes CASSPGGQGINSYQETQYF.

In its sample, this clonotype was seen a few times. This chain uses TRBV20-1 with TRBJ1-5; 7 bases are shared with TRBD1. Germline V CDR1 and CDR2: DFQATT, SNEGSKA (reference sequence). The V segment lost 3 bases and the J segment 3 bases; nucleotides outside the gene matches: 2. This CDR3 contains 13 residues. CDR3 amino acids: CSARRGLNQPQHF. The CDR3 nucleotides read TGCAGTGCTAGGAGGGGGCTCAATCAGCCCCAGCATTTT.

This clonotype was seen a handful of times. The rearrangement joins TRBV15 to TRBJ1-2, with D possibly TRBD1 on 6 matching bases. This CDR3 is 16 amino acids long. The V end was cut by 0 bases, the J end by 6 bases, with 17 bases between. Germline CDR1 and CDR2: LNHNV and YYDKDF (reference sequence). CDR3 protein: CATSREFTGGSDGYTF. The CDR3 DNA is TGTGCCACCAGCAGAGAATTTACGGGGGGCTCGGATGGCTACACCTTC.

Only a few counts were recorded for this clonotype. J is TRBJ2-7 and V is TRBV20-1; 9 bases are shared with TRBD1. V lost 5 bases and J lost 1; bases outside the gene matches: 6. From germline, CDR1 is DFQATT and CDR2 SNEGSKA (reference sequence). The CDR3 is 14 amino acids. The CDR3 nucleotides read TGCAGTGCTCGGGACAGGGTTTTTTCCTACGAGCAGTACTTC. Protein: CSARDRVFSYEQYF.

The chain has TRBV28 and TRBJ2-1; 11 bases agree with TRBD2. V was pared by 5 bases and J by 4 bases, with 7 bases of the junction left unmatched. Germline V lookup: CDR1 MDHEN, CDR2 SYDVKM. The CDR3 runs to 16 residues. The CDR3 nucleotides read TGTGCCAGCAGTGGGGCTAGCGGGAGGTCGTACAATGAGCAGTTCTTC. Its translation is CASSGASGRSYNEQFF.

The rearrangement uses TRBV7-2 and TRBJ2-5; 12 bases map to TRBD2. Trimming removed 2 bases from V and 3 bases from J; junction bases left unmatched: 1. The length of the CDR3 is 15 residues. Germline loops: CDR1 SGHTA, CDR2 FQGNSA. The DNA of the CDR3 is TGTGCCAGCAGCTTACCTAGCGGGGGGGAAGAGACCCAGTACTTC. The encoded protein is CASSLPSGGEETQYF.